Reported below is one T cell receptor (beta chain). Antigen specificity is unknown. Every cDNA TCR molecule received its own unique molecular identifier. Each CDR3 protein gets one entry after TCRdb re-called the 5' RACE reads with MiXCR. Seen here are 50,000 or so distinct CDR3 sequences, 7.5% to 9% observed once, and the top ten hold 10% to 15%. The data were taken from a study of spatial heterogeneity in lung cancer. Whole-study findings and limits: There were more appearances of ubiquitous expanded tumor TCRs in blood at resection than at follow-up.

Time point specified: sample taken at primary tumor resection. From tumor, nontumor lung or frozen PBMC, whole RNA was taken unsorted for sequencing. The CDR3 is made up of 12 amino acids. Per the germline V gene, CDR1 is MNHEY and CDR2 is SVGAGI. V gave up 5 bases and J gave up 5 bases, with 9 bases separating them. This TCR was recovered from a female donor with early-stage non-small cell lung cancer. The J gene is TRBJ2-5, the V gene TRBV6-5, with D possibly being TRBD1 (6 bases). Source: PBMCs, taken at surgery. The CDR3 DNA reads TGTGCCAGCAGTACAGGGTCGGAGACCCAGTACTTC. Protein sequence: CASSTGSETQYF.